The present entry profiles one T cell receptor beta chain with its context. Extracted RNA was reverse transcribed, and the resulting cDNA served as sequencing template. The data were produced by immunoSEQ multiplex PCR, yet TCRdb's version contains in-frame clones alone and is incomplete. Here the sample spans a few hundred thousand clones, 60% being singletons. Specified treatment: oral pan-JAK inhibitor, 5-10 mg twice daily. This record belongs to a study of CD8+ T cells in alopecia areata. The germline V gene has CDR1 MNHEY and CDR2 SMNVEV (reference sequence). This CDR3 spans 16 amino acids. With 1 base removed from V and 7 bases from J, the gap between germline ends came to 14 bases.

The chain is built from TRBV27 and TRBJ1-6; possible D gene TRBD1, 5 bases. The source material was CD4+ T cells sorted from blood, sampled at roughly week 53, from a patient treated with tofacitinib. The TCR was taken from a human donor with alopecia areata. The CDR3 protein is CASSLFGPRANSPLHF. CDR3 DNA sequence: TGTGCCAGCAGTTTATTTGGGCCCAGGGCCAATTCACCCCTCCACTTT.